This T cell receptor beta chain was retrieved from a study of blood T cell repertoires in COVID-19. Turning to the study itself: The samples span acute and convalescent COVID-19 from the United States, Italy and Spain. T cells, B-cell-depleted T cells, or PBMCs provided the cDNA or gDNA that served as material.

Profiling relied on immunoSEQ multiplex PCR, and the TCRdb table lists in-frame clones only, not all of them. The sample holds roughly 120,000 clones, more than 80% seen once. This clone was detected only once. During active infection, Seattle patients enrolled and were then monitored through disease. Sequenced input: peripheral blood. This sequence originates from an older woman with COVID-19, enrolled during active disease.

The CDR3 sequence: CASSVFGTGPSPLHF. Here the CDR3 DNA reads TGTGCCAGCAGCGTGTTCGGGACAGGGCCCTCACCCCTCCACTTT. The chain couples TRBV9 to TRBJ1-6; 9 nucleotides align to TRBD1. The V gene end was trimmed by 2 bases and the J gene end by 10 bases; junction bases not matched to a gene: 7. The germline CDR1 and CDR2 sequences are SGDLS and YYNGEE. This CDR3 spans 15 amino acids.